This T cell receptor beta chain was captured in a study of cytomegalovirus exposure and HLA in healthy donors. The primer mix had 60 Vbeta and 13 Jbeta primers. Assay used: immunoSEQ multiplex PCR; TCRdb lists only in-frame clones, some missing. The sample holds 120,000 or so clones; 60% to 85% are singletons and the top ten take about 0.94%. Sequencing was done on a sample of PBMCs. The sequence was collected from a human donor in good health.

The CDR3 spells CASSSGGSYNEQFF. DNA for the CDR3: TGCGCCAGCAGCAGCGGGGGGTCCTACAATGAGCAGTTCTTC. V gene TRBV5-1 combines with J gene TRBJ2-1; TRBD2 aligns across 9 bases. V dropped 4 bases and J dropped 1; count of bases not matched to a gene: 0. CDR1 SGHRS and CDR2 YFSETQ come from the germline V gene. The CDR3 covers 14 residues.